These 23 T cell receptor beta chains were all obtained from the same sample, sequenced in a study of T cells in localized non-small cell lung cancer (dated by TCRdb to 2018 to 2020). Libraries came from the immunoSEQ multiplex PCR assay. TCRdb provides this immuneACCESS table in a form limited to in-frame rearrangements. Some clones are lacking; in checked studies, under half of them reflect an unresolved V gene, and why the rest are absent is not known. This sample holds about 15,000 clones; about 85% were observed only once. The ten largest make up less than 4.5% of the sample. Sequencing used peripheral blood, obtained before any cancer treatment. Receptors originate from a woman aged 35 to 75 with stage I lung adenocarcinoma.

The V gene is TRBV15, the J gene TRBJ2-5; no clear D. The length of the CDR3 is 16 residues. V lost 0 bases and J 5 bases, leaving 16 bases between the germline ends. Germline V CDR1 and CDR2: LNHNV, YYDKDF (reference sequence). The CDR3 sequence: CATSREIGAASETQYF. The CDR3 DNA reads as TGTGCCACCAGCAGAGAAATAGGAGCAGCGTCGGAGACCCAGTACTTC. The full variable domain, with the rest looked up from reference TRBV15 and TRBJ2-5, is DAMVIQNPRYQVTQFGKPVTLSCSQTLNHNVMYWYQQKSSQAPKLLFHYYDKDFNNEADTPDNFQSRRPNTSFCFLDIRSPGLGDTAMYLCATSREIGAASETQYFGPGTRLLVL.

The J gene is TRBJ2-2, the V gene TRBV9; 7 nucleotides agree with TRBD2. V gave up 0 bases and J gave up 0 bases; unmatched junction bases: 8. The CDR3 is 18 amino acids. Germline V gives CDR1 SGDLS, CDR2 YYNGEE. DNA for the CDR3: TGTGCCAGCAGCGTAGAGGGAGGGACCCACGCGAACACCGGGGAGCTGTTTTTT. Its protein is CASSVEGGTHANTGELFF.

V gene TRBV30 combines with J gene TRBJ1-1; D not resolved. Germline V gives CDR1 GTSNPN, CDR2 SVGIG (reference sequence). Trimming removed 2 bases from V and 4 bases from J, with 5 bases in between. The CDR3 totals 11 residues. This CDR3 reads CAWSPGTEAFF. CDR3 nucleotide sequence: TGTGCCTGGAGTCCAGGCACTGAAGCTTTCTTT.

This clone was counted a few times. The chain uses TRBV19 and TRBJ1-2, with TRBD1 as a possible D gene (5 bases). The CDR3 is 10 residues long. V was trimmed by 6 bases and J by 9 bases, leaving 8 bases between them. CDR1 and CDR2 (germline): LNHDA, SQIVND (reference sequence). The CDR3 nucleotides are TGTGCCAGTAGAGAGGGGAGCTACACCTTC. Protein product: CASREGSYTF.

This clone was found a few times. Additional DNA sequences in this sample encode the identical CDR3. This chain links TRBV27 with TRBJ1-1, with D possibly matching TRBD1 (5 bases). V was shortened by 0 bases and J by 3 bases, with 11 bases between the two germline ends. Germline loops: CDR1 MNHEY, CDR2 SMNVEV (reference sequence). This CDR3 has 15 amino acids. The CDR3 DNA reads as TGTGCCAGCAGTTTATCCTCACCGGGGGACACTGAAGCTTTCTTT. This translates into CASSLSSPGDTEAFF.

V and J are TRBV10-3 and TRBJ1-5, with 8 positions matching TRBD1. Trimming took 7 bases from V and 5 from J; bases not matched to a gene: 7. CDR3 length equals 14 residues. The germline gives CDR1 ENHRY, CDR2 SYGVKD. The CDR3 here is CAIKGQGTDQPQHF. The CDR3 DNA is TGTGCCATCAAAGGACAGGGTACGGATCAGCCCCAGCATTTT.

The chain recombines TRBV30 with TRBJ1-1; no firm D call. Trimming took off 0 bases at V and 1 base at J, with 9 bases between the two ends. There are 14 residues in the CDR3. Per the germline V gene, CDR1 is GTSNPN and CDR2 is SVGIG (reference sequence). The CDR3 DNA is TGTGCCTGGAGTGTTATCGGGTGGAACACTGAAGCTTTCTTT. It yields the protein CAWSVIGWNTEAFF.

In DNA, the CDR3 is TGTGCCAGCAGCCAAGAGGAATTCGGGAATTCGGGGCCCAACACTGAAGCTTTCTTT. Protein: CASSQEEFGNSGPNTEAFF. This sequence joins TRBV4-2 and TRBJ1-1; weak D call: TRBD1 (5 bases). Germline assignment: CDR1 LGHNA and CDR2 YNFKEQ. This CDR3 has 19 residues. Trimming removed 0 bases at V and 2 bases at J, with 22 bases between.

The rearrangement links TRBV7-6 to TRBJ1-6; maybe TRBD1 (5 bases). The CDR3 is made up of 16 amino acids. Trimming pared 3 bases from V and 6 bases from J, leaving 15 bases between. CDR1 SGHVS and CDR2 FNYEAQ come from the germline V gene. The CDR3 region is CASSFLGPSSNSPLHF. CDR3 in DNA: TGTGCCAGCAGCTTTTTGGGACCGTCGTCTAATTCACCCCTCCACTTT.

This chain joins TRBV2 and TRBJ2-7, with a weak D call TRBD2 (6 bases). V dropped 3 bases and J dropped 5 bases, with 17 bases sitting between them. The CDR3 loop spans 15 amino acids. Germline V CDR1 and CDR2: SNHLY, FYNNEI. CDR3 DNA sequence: TGTGCCAGCAGTGAGTTTAGGGGACGGGGGAACGAGCAGTACTTC. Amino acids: CASSEFRGRGNEQYF.

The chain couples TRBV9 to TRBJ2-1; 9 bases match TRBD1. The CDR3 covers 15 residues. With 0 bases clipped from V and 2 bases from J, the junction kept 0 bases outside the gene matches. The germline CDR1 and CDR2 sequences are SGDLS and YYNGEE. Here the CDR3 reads CASSVGQGAYNEQFF. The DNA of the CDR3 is TGTGCCAGCAGCGTAGGACAGGGGGCCTACAATGAGCAGTTCTTC.

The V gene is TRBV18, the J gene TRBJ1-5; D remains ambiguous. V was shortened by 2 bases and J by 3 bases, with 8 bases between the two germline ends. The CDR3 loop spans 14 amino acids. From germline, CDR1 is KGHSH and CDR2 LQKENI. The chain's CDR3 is CASSPGRHNQPQHF. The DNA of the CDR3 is TGTGCCAGCTCACCAGGTCGACACAATCAGCCCCAGCATTTT.

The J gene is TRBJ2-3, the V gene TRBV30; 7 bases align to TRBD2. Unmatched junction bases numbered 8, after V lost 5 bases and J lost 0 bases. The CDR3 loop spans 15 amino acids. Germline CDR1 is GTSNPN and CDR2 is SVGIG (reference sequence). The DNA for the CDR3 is TGTGCCTGGGGGCGAGGCGGGGGTAGCACAGATACGCAGTATTTT. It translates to CAWGRGGGSTDTQYF.

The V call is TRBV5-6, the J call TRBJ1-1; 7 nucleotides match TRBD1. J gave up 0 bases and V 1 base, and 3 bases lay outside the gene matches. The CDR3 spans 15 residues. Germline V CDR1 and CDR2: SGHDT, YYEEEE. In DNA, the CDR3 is TGTGCCAGCAGCTTGCCGGGACAGATGAACACTGAAGCTTTCTTT. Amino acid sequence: CASSLPGQMNTEAFF. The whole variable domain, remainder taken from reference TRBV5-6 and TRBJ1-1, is DAGVTQSPTHLIKTRGQQVTLRCSPKSGHDTVSWYQQALGQGPQFIFQYYEEEERQRGNFPDRFSGHQFPNYSSELNVNALLLGDSALYLCASSLPGQMNTEAFFGQGTRLTVV.

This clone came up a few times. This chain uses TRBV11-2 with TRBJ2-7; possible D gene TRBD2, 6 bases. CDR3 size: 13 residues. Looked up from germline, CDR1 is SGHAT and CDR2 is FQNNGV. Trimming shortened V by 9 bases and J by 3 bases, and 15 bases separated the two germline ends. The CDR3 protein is CASRLGGGYEQYF. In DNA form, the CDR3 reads TGTGCCAGTCGACTAGGTGGGGGCTACGAGCAGTACTTC.

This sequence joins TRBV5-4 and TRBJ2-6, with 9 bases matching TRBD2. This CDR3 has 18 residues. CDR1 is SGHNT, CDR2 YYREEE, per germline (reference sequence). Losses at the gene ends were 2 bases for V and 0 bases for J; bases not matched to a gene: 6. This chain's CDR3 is CASSFPPSGVSGANVLTF. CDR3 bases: TGTGCCAGCAGCTTCCCGCCTAGCGGGGTCTCTGGGGCCAACGTCCTGACTTTC.

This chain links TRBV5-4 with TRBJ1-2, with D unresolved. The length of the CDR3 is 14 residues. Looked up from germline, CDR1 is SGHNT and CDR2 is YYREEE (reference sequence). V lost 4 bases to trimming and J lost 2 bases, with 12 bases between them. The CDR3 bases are TGTGCCAGCAGCGTCGACGGACTCAACTATGGCTACACCTTC. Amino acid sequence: CASSVDGLNYGYTF.

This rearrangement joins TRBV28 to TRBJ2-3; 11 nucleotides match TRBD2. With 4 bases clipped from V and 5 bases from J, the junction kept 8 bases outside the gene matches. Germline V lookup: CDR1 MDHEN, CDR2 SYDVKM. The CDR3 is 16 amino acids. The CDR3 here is CASSSPTSGAGDTQYF. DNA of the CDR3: TGTGCCAGCAGTTCCCCGACTAGCGGGGCGGGAGATACGCAGTATTTT.

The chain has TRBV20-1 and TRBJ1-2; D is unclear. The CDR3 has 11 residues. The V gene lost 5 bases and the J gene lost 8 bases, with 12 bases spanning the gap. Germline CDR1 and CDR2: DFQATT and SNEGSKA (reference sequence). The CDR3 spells CSAGIVGGYTF. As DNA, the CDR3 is TGCAGTGCTGGTATAGTGGGAGGCTACACCTTC.

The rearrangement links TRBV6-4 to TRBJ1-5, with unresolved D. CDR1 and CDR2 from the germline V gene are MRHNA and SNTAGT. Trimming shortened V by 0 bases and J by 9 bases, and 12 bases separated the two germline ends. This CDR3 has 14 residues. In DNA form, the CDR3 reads TGTGCCAGCAGTGACTCTGCCGACCGGGGGCCCCAGCATTTT. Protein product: CASSDSADRGPQHF.

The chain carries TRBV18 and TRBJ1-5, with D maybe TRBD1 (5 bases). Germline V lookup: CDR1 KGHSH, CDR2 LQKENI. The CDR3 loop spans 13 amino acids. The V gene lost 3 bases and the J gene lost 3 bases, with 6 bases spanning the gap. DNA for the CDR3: TGTGCCAGCTCACCGGACAACAATCAGCCCCAGCATTTT. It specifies CASSPDNNQPQHF.

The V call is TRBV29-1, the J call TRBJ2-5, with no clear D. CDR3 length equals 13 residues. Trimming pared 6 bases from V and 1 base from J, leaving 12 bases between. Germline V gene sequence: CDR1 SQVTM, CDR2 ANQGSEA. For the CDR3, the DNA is TGCAGCGTGCCCTCGGGCACCCAAGAGACCCAGTACTTC. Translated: CSVPSGTQETQYF.

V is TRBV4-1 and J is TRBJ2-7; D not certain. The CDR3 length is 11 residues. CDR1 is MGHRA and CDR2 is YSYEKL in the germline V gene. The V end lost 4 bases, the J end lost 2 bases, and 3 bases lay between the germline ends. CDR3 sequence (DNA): TGCGCCAGCAGCCCAGCCTACGAGCAGTACTTC. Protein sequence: CASSPAYEQYF.